This T cell receptor beta chain was sequenced for a study of blood T cell repertoires in COVID-19. Study-level background: The origin of the acute and convalescent COVID-19 samples was the United States, Italy and Spain.

The germline CDR1 and CDR2 sequences are SGHTA and FQGNSA. Trimming took 5 bases from V and 0 from J; bases not matched to a gene: 3. CDR3 size: 15 residues. In the original processing: Scientists estimated how many nucleated cells there were by amplifying reference gene primers. The method was immunoSEQ multiplex PCR; TCRdb's version includes in-frame clones alone and lacks a portion of them. V, J and clone size reflect that table, while D and trimming were determined from the DNA. The sample holds 200,000 or so clones; less than 90% are singletons and the top ten take approximately 2.3%. The clonotype was recovered from a man in his 70s with active or convalescent COVID-19. This chain connects TRBV7-2 to TRBJ2-1; 8 bases match TRBD2. Sequenced sample: peripheral blood. The CDR3 region has the DNA TGTGCCAGCAGCACAAGCGGGAGCTCCTACAATGAGCAGTTCTTC. Its protein product is CASSTSGSSYNEQFF.